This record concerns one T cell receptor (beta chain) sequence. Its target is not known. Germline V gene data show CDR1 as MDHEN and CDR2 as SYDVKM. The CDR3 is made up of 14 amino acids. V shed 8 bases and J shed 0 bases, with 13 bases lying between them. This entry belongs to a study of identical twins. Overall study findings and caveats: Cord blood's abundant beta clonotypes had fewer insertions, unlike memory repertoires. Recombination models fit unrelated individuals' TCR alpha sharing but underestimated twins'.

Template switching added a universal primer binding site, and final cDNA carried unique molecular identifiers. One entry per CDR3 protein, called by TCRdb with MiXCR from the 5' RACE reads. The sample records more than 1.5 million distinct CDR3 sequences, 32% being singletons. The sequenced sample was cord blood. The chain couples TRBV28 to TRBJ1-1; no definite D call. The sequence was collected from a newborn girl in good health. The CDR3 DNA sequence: TGTGCCAGCGGGGTAGGCCCCCTGAACACTGAAGCTTTCTTT. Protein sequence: CASGVGPLNTEAFF.